Described below is a single T cell receptor beta chain sequence and its context. The antigen remains undetermined. This entry comes from a study of CD8 T cells in Susac syndrome. Study findings and constraints: The study conceded that relatively few individuals underwent its TCR sequencing and HLA analysis.

Reverse transcription of roughly 0.5 to 1 ug RNA used random hexamers. TCRdb fed the immunoSEQ multiplex PCR reads into MiXCR, producing one record per CDR3 protein. Of around 140,000 distinct CDR3 sequences in the sample, roughly 95% were seen once. This CDR3 has 14 residues. Germline lookup yields CDR1 SGHVS and CDR2 FQNEAQ. The germline V and J ends were trimmed by 7 bases and 4 bases, with 16 bases remaining between them. Sequencing input: CD4+ T cells from PBMCs. The rearrangement links TRBV7-8 to TRBJ1-1; D may be TRBD1 (5 bases). The clonotype comes from a human donor with multiple sclerosis. CDR3 nucleotides: TGTGCCAGCAAACGACCGGGACGACCCACTGAAGCTTTCTTT. This sequence encodes CASKRPGRPTEAFF.